Sequencing of this T cell receptor beta chain was carried out in a study of blood T cells in healthy people across ages. Overall study findings and caveats: Strong correlation was found linking TCR beta diversity to naive T cell percentage.

CDR3 size: 13 residues. V gave up 4 bases and J gave up 5 bases, with 12 bases separating them. The germline V gene has CDR1 SGHRS and CDR2 YFSETQ. For the second PCR, which ran for about 7 to 11 cycles, a sample-barcoded 5' primer and a J-beta primer mix were used. TCRdb fed the 5' RACE reads into MiXCR, producing one record per CDR3 protein. The top ten clones hold less than 5% of a sample with about 1.5 million distinct CDR3 sequences, approximately 43% of them seen once. In regard to this clonotype: Its antigen remains unknown.

The V and J genes are TRBV5-1 and TRBJ1-2; D unresolved. Sequencing used blood. This sequence was found in a woman aged 18 to 35 in good health. The DNA of the CDR3 is TGCGCCAGCAGCAAAGAGCAGCCTTATGGCTACACCTTC. This encodes CASSKEQPYGYTF.